This TCR beta chain is drawn from a study of shared clonotypes between healthy human individuals. The CDR3 spans 21 residues. J was trimmed by 5 bases and V by 2 bases; bases with no gene match: 20. Per the germline V gene, CDR1 is MDHEN and CDR2 is SYDVKM. Study-wide points: A reduction in generation probabilities was seen for non-shared clonotypes relative to those shared by all four donors.

As concerns this clone: Antigen specificity is unknown.

All donors were Caucasian adults living in Nashville, Tennessee. Researchers ran the assay at a deep level. The authors distributed each subset's genomic DNA evenly over several immunoSEQ plates. Produced via immunoSEQ multiplex PCR; TCRdb's table is partial and in-frame only. The sample comprises under 2.5 million clones, roughly 90% of which are singletons, and 0.37% rests with the top ten. This TCR was recovered from a man younger than 35 in good health. Some clones in this sample may be carry-over from other donors' samples. Sequencing input: naive CD4+ T cells from PBMCs. The subset was: CD45RA+ positively selected. This chain connects TRBV28 to TRBJ2-7, with TRBD2 matching over 14 bases. CDR3 sequence: CASSLGPTSRPGLAGVDEQYF. DNA of the CDR3: TGTGCCAGCAGTTTAGGTCCGACCTCGCGACCGGGACTAGCGGGAGTCGACGAGCAGTACTTC. Full variable domain (remainder filled in from reference TRBV28 and TRBJ2-7): DVKVTQSSRYLVKRTGEKVFLECVQDMDHENMFWYRQDPGLGLRLIYFSYDVKMKEKGDIPEGYSVSREKKERFSLILESASTNQTSMYLCASSLGPTSRPGLAGVDEQYFGPGTRLTVT.